What follows are 16 T cell receptor beta chains derived from one specimen sequenced in a study of T-cell reconstitution after alpha-beta-depleted transplantation in children. Unique molecular identifiers featured in how the TCRbeta library was prepared. One entry per CDR3 protein results from TCRdb running MiXCR on the PCR reads. Of 780,000 or so distinct CDR3 sequences listed, roughly 15% were seen once; the top ten hold 5%. The sequencing here drew on PBMCs, mostly from graft donor cells, taken 360 days after TCRalphabeta/CD19-depleted stem cell transplant. These receptors all come from a male patient younger than 18 who had a stem cell transplant for acute lymphoblastic leukemia, so the T cells may come from the graft donor.

A few counts support this clonotype. This sequence joins TRBV29-1 and TRBJ1-4, with TRBD1 identical over 8 bases. The CDR3 sequence is 13 residues long. The ends lost 7 bases at V and 7 bases at J; junction bases unmatched: 8. CDR1 is SQVTM, CDR2 ANQGSEA, per germline. The CDR3 loop is CSERGQAIEKLFF. In DNA, the CDR3 is TGCAGCGAAAGGGGACAGGCCATTGAAAAACTGTTTTTT.

This clonotype was observed many times. This chain joins TRBV12-3 or TRBV12-4 and TRBJ2-1; D is ambiguous. Trimming pared 10 bases from V and 7 bases from J, leaving 8 bases between. CDR3 length: 10 residues. CDR3: CATSLNEQFF. The CDR3, as DNA: TGTGCCACCTCCCTGAATGAGCAGTTCTTC.

This clonotype occurred a few times. The genes are TRBV6-1 and TRBJ2-2; TRBD1 matches at 8 bases. Germline V lookup: CDR1 MNHNS, CDR2 SASEGT. This CDR3 spans 15 amino acids. J lost 6 bases, V lost 6 bases, and 9 bases had no gene match. The CDR3, as DNA: TGTGCCAGCAGCCCCCCGGACAGGGTCCCCGGGGAGCTGTTTTTT. Encoded protein: CASSPPDRVPGELFF.

This sequence joins TRBV5-1 and TRBJ2-7; TRBD2 matches at 8 bases. V was pared by 3 bases and J by 3 bases, with 11 bases of the junction left unmatched. The germline V gene encodes CDR1 SGHRS and CDR2 YFSETQ. The CDR3 extends over 16 amino acids. The CDR3 region is CASSSQGGLAGYEQYF. CDR3 DNA: TGCGCCAGCAGCTCTCAAGGCGGGCTAGCGGGCTACGAGCAGTACTTC.

A few counts support this clonotype. V and J are TRBV4-1 and TRBJ1-2; D might be TRBD1 (5 bases). The CDR3 extends over 16 amino acids. Trimming took 6 bases from V and 8 from J, leaving 25 bases between them. Germline V gene lookup returns CDR1 MGHRA and CDR2 YSYEKL. The CDR3 loop reads CASRVIYSGTESGYTF. CDR3 DNA: TGCGCCAGCAGAGTCATCTATTCCGGGACGGAGAGCGGCTACACCTTC.

This clonotype was counted ten times or more. The chain is built from TRBV7-6 and TRBJ1-4; D may be TRBD1 (5 bases). Deletions cut 5 bases from V and 5 bases from J, with 12 bases between. Per the germline V gene, CDR1 is SGHVS and CDR2 is FNYEAQ. The CDR3 spans 14 residues. The CDR3 spells CASSMMGPNEKLFF. CDR3 DNA sequence: TGTGCCAGCAGCATGATGGGACCGAATGAAAAACTGTTTTTT.

V usage is TRBV5-1 and J usage is TRBJ2-7; 7 bases are shared with TRBD2. The CDR3 is 15 amino acids. The V and J ends lost 0 bases and 3 bases, in that order; junction bases with no gene match: 6. Germline CDR1 SGHRS, CDR2 YFSETQ. This CDR3 is CASSLARVAGYEQYF. In DNA form, the CDR3 reads TGCGCCAGCAGCTTGGCCCGGGTAGCGGGCTACGAGCAGTACTTC.

The rearrangement joins TRBV12-3 or TRBV12-4 to TRBJ2-5; 8 bases fit TRBD2. This CDR3 is built from 16 residues. The J segment lost 5 bases and the V segment lost 3 bases, leaving 11 bases of the junction unmatched. CDR3 coding DNA: TGTGCCAGCAGTTTCGGTGGTAGCGGGATGTGGGAGACCCAGTACTTC. Residues: CASSFGGSGMWETQYF.

The CDR3 region is CASSIRGHYTF. The DNA for the CDR3 is TGTGCCAGCAGTATACGGGGGCACTACACCTTC. The V and J genes are TRBV12-3 or TRBV12-4 and TRBJ1-2; TRBD1 might be the D (6 bases). This CDR3 has 11 amino acids. Trimming took off 5 bases at V and 10 bases at J, with 11 bases between the two ends.

This chain connects TRBV6-2 or TRBV6-3 to TRBJ1-1, with TRBD1 matching 10 bases. This CDR3 contains 16 residues. The germline CDR1 and CDR2 sequences are MNHEY and SVGEGT. Unmatched junction bases numbered 6, after V lost 4 bases and J lost 1 base. The CDR3, as DNA: TGTGCCAGCAGTTTAAAGACAGGGGGCTGGAACACTGAAGCTTTCTTT. It translates to CASSLKTGGWNTEAFF.

As to this clonotype: Possible read error: a much larger clone is one base away. This chain connects TRBV29-1 to TRBJ2-3; a weak D match, TRBD2 (6 bases). Trimming removed 8 bases at V and 2 bases at J, with 11 bases between. The CDR3 has 12 residues. CDR1 and CDR2 from the germline V gene are SQVTM and ANQGSEA. This chain's CDR3 is CSLEGNTDTQYF. CDR3 in DNA: TGCAGCTTGGAGGGGAACACAGATACGCAGTATTTT.

There are a few counts of this clonotype. V gene TRBV7-6 combines with J gene TRBJ2-2; D could derive from TRBD1 or TRBD2 (7 bases each). Germline V gene lookup returns CDR1 SGHVS and CDR2 FNYEAQ. This CDR3 region has 17 residues. Trimming pared 3 bases from V and 1 base from J, leaving 15 bases between. This CDR3 reads CASSFPTGEGNTGELFF. The CDR3 DNA reads as TGTGCCAGCAGCTTTCCTACAGGGGAGGGGAACACCGGGGAGCTGTTTTTT.

The rearrangement uses TRBV12-3 or TRBV12-4 and TRBJ2-7; TRBD1 matches 8 bases. The CDR3 length is 16 residues. V shed 2 bases and J 6 bases; nucleotides not matched to a gene: 12. The CDR3, as DNA: TGTGCCAGCAGTTTAAGTCCAGGGGGCGATTACTCCGAGCAGTACTTC. Protein sequence: CASSLSPGGDYSEQYF.

CDR3 nucleotide sequence: TGTGCCAGCAGTTTATCGCACTCGGGGTACAATGAGCAGTTCTTC. It specifies CASSLSHSGYNEQFF. This chain connects TRBV27 to TRBJ2-1; a weak D match, TRBD2 (5 bases). The V gene lost 0 bases and the J gene lost 4 bases, with 10 bases spanning the gap. Germline V CDR1 and CDR2: MNHEY, SMNVEV (reference sequence). The CDR3 is 15 residues long.

This clonotype was seen a handful of times. The chain is built from TRBV4-1 and TRBJ1-5; the D is unclear. The V end lost 3 bases, the J end lost 4 bases, and 10 bases lay between the germline ends. Germline V CDR1 and CDR2: MGHRA, YSYEKL. The CDR3 has 14 residues. CDR3 residues: CASSHDGFNQPQHF. CDR3 in DNA: TGCGCCAGCAGCCACGACGGGTTTAATCAGCCCCAGCATTTT.

The chain carries TRBV7-9 and TRBJ1-6; TRBD1 matches at 7 bases. The CDR3 runs 16 residues. V trimming: 0 bases; J trimming: 6 bases; junction bases outside the gene matches: 5. Germline CDR1 SEHNR, CDR2 FQNEAQ (reference sequence). As DNA, the CDR3 is TGTGCCAGCAGCTTAGCGGAGGGGGCGGGTAATTCACCCCTCCACTTT. Translation: CASSLAEGAGNSPLHF.